The 32 T cell receptor beta chains below all came from one sample that was sequenced in a study of blood T cell repertoires in COVID-19. Here immunoSEQ multiplex PCR was the method, and the copy in TCRdb shows in-frame clones only, minus some. The profile shows 430,000 or so clones, nearly 90% of them singletons. Source material: PBMCs or T cells enriched from blood (not recorded which). The receptors here all came from a young woman who had been exposed to COVID-19.

The chain is built from TRBV2 and TRBJ2-2; possible D gene TRBD2, 5 bases. Trimming took off 7 bases at V and 3 bases at J, with 15 bases between the two ends. In germline, CDR1 is SNHLY, CDR2 FYNNEI. The CDR3 is 15 residues long. The CDR3 coding sequence is TGTGCCAGCAAAGCCCTCCCGGGGTACACCGGGGAGCTGTTTTTT. Translation gives CASKALPGYTGELFF.

The V and J genes are TRBV13 and TRBJ2-1; 10 nucleotides agree with TRBD1. The CDR3 loop spans 16 amino acids. Germline CDR1 is PRHDT and CDR2 is FYEKMQ (reference sequence). V lost 5 bases and J lost 1; bases outside the gene matches: 5. The chain's CDR3 is CASSLTGGASYNEQFF. Here the CDR3 DNA reads TGTGCCAGCAGCCTGACAGGGGGCGCATCCTACAATGAGCAGTTCTTC.

Notes on this clone: One end of the junction varies from germline; a read error may be responsible. The J gene is TRBJ2-7, the V gene TRBV10-3; 7 bases line up with TRBD2. Germline V gives CDR1 ENHRY, CDR2 SYGVKD. The CDR3 covers 12 residues. The CDR3 loop is CATGDGGYAQYF. DNA of the CDR3: TGTGCCACCGGGGACGGGGGGTACGCGCAGTACTTC.

The V call is TRBV6-5, the J call TRBJ1-5; maybe TRBD1 (5 bases). Germline CDR1 and CDR2: MNHEY and SVGAGI. This CDR3 has 15 residues. Trimming removed 4 bases from V and 3 bases from J, with 13 bases in between. In nucleotides, the CDR3 is TGTGCCAGCAGTTTGGCCGGCGGGGCCAATCAGCCCCAGCATTTT. Its translation is CASSLAGGANQPQHF.

The DNA of the CDR3 is TGCAGCGTTGAGGTGGGGCAGGGAAAAAAACTGTTTTTT. Protein sequence: CSVEVGQGKKLFF. V is TRBV29-1 and J is TRBJ1-4, with a possible D match to TRBD1 (5 bases). Germline V gene lookup returns CDR1 SQVTM and CDR2 ANQGSEA. Trimming removed 3 bases from V and 9 bases from J, with 14 bases in between. There are 13 residues in the CDR3.

This rearrangement joins TRBV7-2 to TRBJ2-3; the match to TRBD2 covers 10 bases. This CDR3 region has 16 residues. J lost 5 bases, V lost 4 bases, and 9 bases had no gene match. Germline loops: CDR1 SGHTA, CDR2 FQGNSA. Here the CDR3 reads CASSSKGLAVIDTQYF. DNA for the CDR3: TGTGCCAGCAGCTCAAAAGGACTAGCGGTTATAGATACGCAGTATTTT.

The genes are TRBV11-2 and TRBJ2-7; D is possibly TRBD1 (6 bases). The CDR3 sequence is 14 residues long. Trimming stripped 5 bases from V and 6 bases from J, with 17 bases between. Germline lookup yields CDR1 SGHAT and CDR2 FQNNGV. CDR3 sequence: CASSPTGLTGEQYF. In DNA form, the CDR3 reads TGTGCCAGCAGCCCCACAGGGTTGACTGGCGAGCAGTACTTC.

The chain links TRBV5-1 to TRBJ1-3; 7 nucleotides agree with TRBD1. Germline CDR1 is SGHRS and CDR2 is YFSETQ. This CDR3 comprises 18 residues. V shed 0 bases and J 0 bases; nucleotides not matched to a gene: 9. The CDR3 is CASSLEWTGSSSGNTIYF. Written as DNA, the CDR3 is TGCGCCAGCAGCTTGGAGTGGACAGGATCCAGCTCTGGAAACACCATATATTTT.

The rearrangement uses TRBV7-9 and TRBJ1-5; weak D call: TRBD1 (6 bases). CDR3 length: 15 residues. V was cut by 1 base and J by 2 bases, with 9 bases left in between. Germline-derived CDR1 and CDR2 are SEHNR and FQNEAQ (reference sequence). The CDR3, as DNA: TGTGCCAGCAGCTTAGGAGGGGGTGGCAATCAGCCCCAGCATTTT. It is translated as CASSLGGGGNQPQHF. Full variable domain (rest looked up from reference TRBV7-9 and TRBJ1-5): DTGVSQNPRHKITKRGQNVTFRCDPISEHNRLYWYRQTLGQGPEFLTYFQNEAQLEKSRLLSDRFSAERPKGSFSTLEIQRTEQGDSAMYLCASSLGGGGNQPQHFGDGTRLSIL.

V usage is TRBV11-2 and J usage is TRBJ2-3; D is perhaps TRBD1 (5 bases). The CDR3 consists of 18 residues. Germline values: CDR1 SGHAT, CDR2 FQNNGV. Trimming removed 4 bases at V and 1 base at J, with 21 bases between. CDR3 residues: CASSSEYWGTNRTDTQYF. CDR3 nucleotide sequence: TGTGCCAGCAGCTCCGAGTACTGGGGCACTAATCGCACAGATACGCAGTATTTT. Combining the CDR3 with reference TRBV11-2 and TRBJ2-3 gives the whole variable domain EAGVAQSPRYKIIEKRQSVAFWCNPISGHATLYWYQQILGQGPKLLIQFQNNGVVDDSQLPKDRFSAERLKGVDSTLKIQPAKLEDSAVYLCASSSEYWGTNRTDTQYFGPGTRLTVL.

This clone was counted between two and nine times. The gene calls are TRBV10-3 and TRBJ1-1; possible D gene TRBD1, 5 bases. V lost 0 bases and J 0 bases, leaving 23 bases between the germline ends. The CDR3 runs 20 residues. Germline V gene lookup returns CDR1 ENHRY and CDR2 SYGVKD. The chain's CDR3 is CAISESFDVQAMTLNTEAFF. DNA of the CDR3: TGTGCCATCAGTGAGTCATTTGATGTACAGGCCATGACATTGAACACTGAAGCTTTCTTT.

The rearrangement joins TRBV2 to TRBJ2-1; unclear D gene. The CDR3 is 12 amino acids. Per the germline V gene, CDR1 is SNHLY and CDR2 is FYNNEI. V lost 6 bases and J 7 bases, leaving 10 bases between the germline ends. This chain's CDR3 is CASRRNGNEQFF. CDR3 in DNA: TGTGCCAGCAGGCGGAATGGTAATGAGCAGTTCTTC.

This clone was detected a few times. V is TRBV25-1 and J is TRBJ1-1, with 7 positions matching TRBD1. CDR3 size: 12 residues. V shed 4 bases, J shed 9 bases, and the junction held 5 bases outside the gene matches. The V gene's germline CDR1 is MGHDK and CDR2 SYGVNS. CDR3 in DNA: TGTGCCAGCAGTGCGTCGACAGGGAAAGCTTTCTTT. Translating it yields CASSASTGKAFF. Drawing the rest from reference TRBV25-1 and TRBJ1-1, the complete variable domain is EADIYQTPRYLVIGTGKKITLECSQTMGHDKMYWYQQDPGMELHLIHYSYGVNSTEKGDLSSESTVSRIRTEHFPLTLESARPSHTSQYLCASSASTGKAFFGQGTRLTVV.

The CDR3 reads CASSQVGRLSYEQYF. Written as DNA, the CDR3 is TGTGCCAGCAGCCAAGTTGGCAGACTCTCCTACGAGCAGTACTTC. V is TRBV3-1 (or the pseudogene TRBV3-2) and J is TRBJ2-7; D is undetermined. The germline V gene encodes CDR1 LGHDT and CDR2 YNNKEL (reference sequence). V lost 1 base, J lost 0 bases, and 10 bases lay in between. CDR3 length equals 15 residues.

This clone has more than one count but fewer than ten. The V and J genes are TRBV4-3 and TRBJ1-1; D is uncertain. Germline V gives CDR1 LGHNA, CDR2 YSLEER. This CDR3 has 14 residues. Trimming took off 0 bases at V and 4 bases at J, with 9 bases between the two ends. CDR3 amino acids: CASSQDSEGTEAFF. DNA of the CDR3: TGCGCCAGCAGCCAAGATTCGGAGGGCACTGAAGCTTTCTTT.

DNA for the CDR3: TGTGCCAGCGTAAATATTAGGAACACTGAAGCTTTCTTT. Translated: CASVNIRNTEAFF. This rearrangement joins TRBV6-5 to TRBJ1-1; D unclear. V lost 8 bases, J lost 1 base, and 11 bases lay in between. The CDR3 covers 13 residues. Germline V gene data show CDR1 as MNHEY and CDR2 as SVGAGI.

The rearrangement links TRBV2 to TRBJ1-1, with 9 positions matching TRBD1. This CDR3 contains 16 residues. Germline trimming cut 5 bases from V and 1 base from J; bases unmatched to any gene: 8. CDR1 SNHLY and CDR2 FYNNEI come from the germline V gene. The CDR3 loop reads CASSFPGQGQNTEAFF. DNA of the CDR3: TGTGCCAGCAGTTTTCCGGGACAGGGCCAGAACACTGAAGCTTTCTTT. The variable domain in full, with the rest retrieved from reference TRBV2 and TRBJ1-1, is EPEVTQTPSHQVTQMGQEVILRCVPISNHLYFYWYRQILGQKVEFLVSFYNNEISEKSEIFDDQFSVERPDGSNFTLKIRSTKLEDSAMYFCASSFPGQGQNTEAFFGQGTRLTVV.

The chain uses TRBV7-9 and TRBJ2-5; D possibly corresponds to TRBD1 (5 bases). Germline assignment: CDR1 SEHNR and CDR2 FQNEAQ (reference sequence). Trimming cost V 5 bases and J 6 bases, with 13 bases left between them. The CDR3 spans 13 residues. This chain's CDR3 is CASSPPQGQTQYF. CDR3 coding DNA: TGTGCCAGCAGCCCCCCCCAGGGCCAGACCCAGTACTTC.

V and J are TRBV7-3 and TRBJ2-3; 12 nucleotides align to TRBD2. The trim removed 6 bases at V and 2 bases at J, leaving 9 bases unmatched. Germline CDR1 SGHTA, CDR2 FQGTGA. The CDR3 length is 17 residues. CDR3 bases: TGTGCCAGCAGTTTTCGGACTAGCGGGACCAACACAGATACGCAGTATTTT. This sequence encodes CASSFRTSGTNTDTQYF.

The CDR3 sequence is CASKLWADPTNEKLFF. The CDR3 DNA reads as TGTGCCAGCAAGCTTTGGGCAGATCCAACTAATGAAAAACTGTTTTTT. The chain employs TRBV27 and TRBJ1-4; D not certain. V was clipped by 7 bases and J by 0 bases, with 15 bases between them. Germline CDR1 reads MNHEY; CDR2 reads SMNVEV (reference sequence). The CDR3 consists of 16 residues.

The rearrangement links TRBV28 to TRBJ1-1; the D is unclear. Germline loops: CDR1 MDHEN, CDR2 SYDVKM. CDR3 size: 13 residues. V was cut by 4 bases and J by 4 bases, with 10 bases left in between. The CDR3 bases are TGTGCCAGCAGTTCCTCCCCCTCCACTGAAGCTTTCTTT. Amino acid sequence: CASSSSPSTEAFF.

V gene TRBV7-2 combines with J gene TRBJ1-1; D not resolved. The CDR3 covers 14 residues. Germline values: CDR1 SGHTA, CDR2 FQGNSA. The V and J ends lost 0 bases and 0 bases respectively, with 5 bases between them. CDR3 protein: CASSLAGLNTEAFF. CDR3 coding DNA: TGTGCCAGCAGCTTAGCCGGGTTGAACACTGAAGCTTTCTTT.

This clone was seen just once. The chain combines TRBV28 with TRBJ2-5, with a weak D call TRBD1 (6 bases). CDR1 and CDR2 (germline): MDHEN, SYDVKM. There are 18 residues in the CDR3. The V end lost 4 bases, the J end lost 7 bases, and 28 bases lay between the germline ends. In nucleotides, the CDR3 is TGTGCCAGCAGTTCCCCCTTACAGGGCAGGAGACTTTCGGGGACCCAGTACTTC. As protein: CASSSPLQGRRLSGTQYF. Looking up the rest from reference TRBV28 and TRBJ2-5 gives the full variable domain: DVKVTQSSRYLVKRTGEKVFLECVQDMDHENMFWYRQDPGLGLRLIYFSYDVKMKEKGDIPEGYSVSREKKERFSLILESASTNQTSMYLCASSSPLQGRRLSGTQYFGPGTRLLVL.

The J gene is TRBJ1-3, the V gene TRBV12-3 or TRBV12-4; unclear D gene. The CDR3 is made up of 13 amino acids. V lost 2 bases and J 9 bases, leaving 11 bases between the germline ends. The CDR3: CASSLRGLGTIYF. The CDR3 nucleotides read TGTGCCAGCAGTTTAAGAGGGCTCGGCACCATATATTTT.

The chain combines TRBV28 with TRBJ2-1, with 9 positions matching TRBD1. Germline trimming cut 6 bases from V and 4 bases from J; bases unmatched to any gene: 10. CDR1 is MDHEN, CDR2 SYDVKM, per germline. CDR3 size: 16 residues. CDR3 sequence: CASRGGQGEWYNEQFF. CDR3 nucleotide sequence: TGTGCCAGCAGGGGGGGACAGGGCGAGTGGTACAATGAGCAGTTCTTC.

V and J are TRBV14 and TRBJ1-4; D gene ambiguous. This CDR3 region has 18 residues. Germline V gene lookup returns CDR1 SGHDN and CDR2 FVKESK. The V gene lost 2 bases and the J gene lost 0 bases, with 16 bases spanning the gap. The CDR3 sequence: CASSQHPRGLATNEKLFF. Written as DNA, the CDR3 is TGTGCCAGCAGCCAACATCCAAGAGGTCTTGCAACTAATGAAAAACTGTTTTTT.

The chain joins TRBV7-9 to TRBJ2-1; D might be TRBD2 (5 bases). CDR1 SEHNR and CDR2 FQNEAQ come from the germline V gene (reference sequence). V lost 2 bases to trimming and J lost 4 bases, with 15 bases between them. This CDR3 region has 16 residues. The CDR3 coding sequence is TGTGCCAGCAGCTTACCGTTAGCCGGGGTATACAATGAGCAGTTCTTC. Protein sequence: CASSLPLAGVYNEQFF.

This clone showed up just once. The J gene is TRBJ1-5, the V gene TRBV28; D unclear. Per germline, CDR1 MDHEN and CDR2 SYDVKM. The ends were cut back, 3 bases at V and 4 bases at J, with 10 bases in the middle. There are 14 residues in the CDR3. CDR3 bases: TGTGCCAGCAGTTTTGTGTCAGGAAATCAGCCCCAGCATTTT. Its protein product is CASSFVSGNQPQHF.

This clone occurred a few times. The genes are TRBV28 and TRBJ2-7; weak D call: TRBD2 (6 bases). The CDR3 length is 17 residues. The V end was cut by 1 base, the J end by 0 bases, with 16 bases between. In germline, CDR1 is MDHEN, CDR2 SYDVKM. The CDR3 region is CASSLSLGGQHSYEQYF. CDR3 in DNA: TGTGCCAGCAGTTTATCACTGGGGGGTCAGCACTCCTACGAGCAGTACTTC.

The chain couples TRBV7-8 to TRBJ2-7; D is undetermined. CDR1 SGHVS and CDR2 FQNEAQ come from the germline V gene. The CDR3 spans 14 residues. With 0 bases removed from V and 0 bases from J, the gap between germline ends came to 6 bases. The CDR3 loop reads CASSLAASSYEQYF. The CDR3, as DNA: TGTGCCAGCAGCTTAGCGGCCAGCTCCTACGAGCAGTACTTC.

The CDR3 DNA reads as TGTGCCAGCAGTTTATCGTTCGGGGGGACCGAAGCTTTCTTT. This sequence encodes CASSLSFGGTEAFF. The chain couples TRBV27 to TRBJ1-1, with D possibly being TRBD1 (5 bases). Trimming cost V 0 bases and J 8 bases, with 13 bases left between them. CDR1 and CDR2 (germline): MNHEY, SMNVEV (reference sequence). This CDR3 contains 14 residues.

This chain joins TRBV28 and TRBJ1-1; D is perhaps TRBD1 (6 bases). Germline loops: CDR1 MDHEN, CDR2 SYDVKM. The CDR3 is made up of 16 amino acids. V gave up 1 base and J gave up 1 base, with 13 bases separating them. CDR3 amino acids: CASSLYSGGQNTEAFF. In DNA form, the CDR3 reads TGTGCCAGCAGTTTATACTCGGGGGGCCAGAACACTGAAGCTTTCTTT.